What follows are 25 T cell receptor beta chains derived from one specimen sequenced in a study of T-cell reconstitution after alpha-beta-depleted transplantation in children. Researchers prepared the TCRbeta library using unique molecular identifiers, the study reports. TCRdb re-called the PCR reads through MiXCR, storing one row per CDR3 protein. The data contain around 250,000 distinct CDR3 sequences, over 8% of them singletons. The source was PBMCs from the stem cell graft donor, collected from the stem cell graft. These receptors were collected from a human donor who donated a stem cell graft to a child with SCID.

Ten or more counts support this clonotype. The CDR3 sequence is CSAPQAGYTDTQYF. CDR3 sequence (DNA): TGCAGTGCTCCTCAGGCGGGTTACACAGATACGCAGTATTTT. The chain is built from TRBV20-1 and TRBJ2-3, with D perhaps TRBD2 (5 bases). This CDR3 contains 14 residues. Trimming cost V 5 bases and J 2 bases, with 14 bases left between them. Germline lookup yields CDR1 DFQATT and CDR2 SNEGSKA (reference sequence).

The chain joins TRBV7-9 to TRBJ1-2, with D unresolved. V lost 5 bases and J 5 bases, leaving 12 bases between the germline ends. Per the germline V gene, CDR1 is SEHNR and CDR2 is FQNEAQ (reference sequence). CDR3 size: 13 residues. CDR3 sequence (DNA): TGTGCCAGCAGCGTACGGACCGCTTATGGCTACACCTTC. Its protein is CASSVRTAYGYTF.

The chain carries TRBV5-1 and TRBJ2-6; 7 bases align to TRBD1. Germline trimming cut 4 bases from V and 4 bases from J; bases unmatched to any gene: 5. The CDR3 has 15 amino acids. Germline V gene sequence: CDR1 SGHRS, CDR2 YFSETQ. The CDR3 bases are TGCGCCAGCAGCCGGGACAGTCCCGGGGCCAACGTCCTGACTTTC. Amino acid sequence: CASSRDSPGANVLTF.

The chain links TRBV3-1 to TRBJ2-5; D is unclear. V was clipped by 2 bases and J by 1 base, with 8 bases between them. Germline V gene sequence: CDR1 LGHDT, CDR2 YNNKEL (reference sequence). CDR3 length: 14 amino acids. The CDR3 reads CASSQRRTQETQYF. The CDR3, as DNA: TGTGCCAGCAGCCAACGACGTACCCAAGAGACCCAGTACTTC.

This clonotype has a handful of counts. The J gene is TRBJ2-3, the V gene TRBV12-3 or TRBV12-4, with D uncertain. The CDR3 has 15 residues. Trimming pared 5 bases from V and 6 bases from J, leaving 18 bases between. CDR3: CASSPSWSARDTQYF. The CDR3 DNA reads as TGTGCCAGCAGTCCAAGCTGGTCCGCCCGGGATACGCAGTATTTT.

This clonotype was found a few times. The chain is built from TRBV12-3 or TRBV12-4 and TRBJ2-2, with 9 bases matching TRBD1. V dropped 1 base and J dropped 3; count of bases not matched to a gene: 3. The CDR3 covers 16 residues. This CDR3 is CASSLVTGGDTGELFF. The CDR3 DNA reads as TGTGCCAGCAGTTTAGTGACAGGGGGTGACACCGGGGAGCTGTTTTTT.

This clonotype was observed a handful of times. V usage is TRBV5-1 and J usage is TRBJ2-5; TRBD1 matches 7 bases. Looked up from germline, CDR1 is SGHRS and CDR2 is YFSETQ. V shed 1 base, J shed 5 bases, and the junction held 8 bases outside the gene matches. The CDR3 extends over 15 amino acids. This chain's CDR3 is CASSLSRQGRETQYF. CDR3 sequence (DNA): TGCGCCAGCAGCTTGTCGCGACAGGGAAGGGAGACCCAGTACTTC.

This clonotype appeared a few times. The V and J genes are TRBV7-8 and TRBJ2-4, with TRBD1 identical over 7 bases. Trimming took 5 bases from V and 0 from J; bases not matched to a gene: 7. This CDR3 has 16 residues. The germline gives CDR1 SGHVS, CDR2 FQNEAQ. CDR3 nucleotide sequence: TGTGCCAGCAGCGGACAGGAGATACTAGCCAAAAACATTCAGTACTTC. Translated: CASSGQEILAKNIQYF.

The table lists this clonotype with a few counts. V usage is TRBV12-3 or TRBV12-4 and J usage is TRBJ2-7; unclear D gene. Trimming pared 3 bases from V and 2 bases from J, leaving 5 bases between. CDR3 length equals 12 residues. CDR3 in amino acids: CASSLMPYEQYF. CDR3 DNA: TGTGCCAGCAGTTTGATGCCCTACGAGCAGTACTTC.

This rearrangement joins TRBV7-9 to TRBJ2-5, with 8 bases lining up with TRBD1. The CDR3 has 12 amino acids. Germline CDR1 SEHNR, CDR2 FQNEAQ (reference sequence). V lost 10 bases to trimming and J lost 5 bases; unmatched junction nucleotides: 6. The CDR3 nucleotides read TGTGCCACCAAGGACAGGGCCGAGACCCAGTACTTC. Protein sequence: CATKDRAETQYF.

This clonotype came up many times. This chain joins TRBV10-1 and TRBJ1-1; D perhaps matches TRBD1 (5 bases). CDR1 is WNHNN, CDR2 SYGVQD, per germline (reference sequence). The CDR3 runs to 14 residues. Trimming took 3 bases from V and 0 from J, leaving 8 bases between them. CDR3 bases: TGCGCCAGCAGTGATGGGGCGATGAACACTGAAGCTTTCTTT. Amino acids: CASSDGAMNTEAFF.

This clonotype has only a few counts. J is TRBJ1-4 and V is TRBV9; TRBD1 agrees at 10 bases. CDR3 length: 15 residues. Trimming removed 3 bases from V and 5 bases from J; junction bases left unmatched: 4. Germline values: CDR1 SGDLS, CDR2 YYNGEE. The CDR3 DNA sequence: TGTGCCAGCAGCGCGGACAGGGGGAGAAATGAAAAACTGTTTTTT. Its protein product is CASSADRGRNEKLFF.

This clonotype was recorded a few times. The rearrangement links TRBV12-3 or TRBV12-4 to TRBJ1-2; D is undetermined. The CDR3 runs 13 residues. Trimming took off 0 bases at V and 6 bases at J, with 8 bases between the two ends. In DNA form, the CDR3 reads TGTGCCAGCAGTTTAGCAGGGAGTGATGGCTACACCTTC. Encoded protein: CASSLAGSDGYTF.

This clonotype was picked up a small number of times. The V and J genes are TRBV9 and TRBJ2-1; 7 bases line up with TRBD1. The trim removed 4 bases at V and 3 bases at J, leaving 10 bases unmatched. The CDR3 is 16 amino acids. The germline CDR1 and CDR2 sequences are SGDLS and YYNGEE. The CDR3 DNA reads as TGTGCCAGCAGCCCGACCGGGACAGAGTTCTACAATGAGCAGTTCTTC. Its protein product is CASSPTGTEFYNEQFF.

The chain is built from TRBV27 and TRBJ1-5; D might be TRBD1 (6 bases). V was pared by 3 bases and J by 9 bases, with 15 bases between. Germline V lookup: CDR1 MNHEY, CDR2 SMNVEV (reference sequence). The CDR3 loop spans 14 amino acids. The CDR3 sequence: CASSFHREVAPQHF. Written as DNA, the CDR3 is TGTGCCAGCAGTTTCCACAGGGAAGTAGCGCCCCAGCATTTT.

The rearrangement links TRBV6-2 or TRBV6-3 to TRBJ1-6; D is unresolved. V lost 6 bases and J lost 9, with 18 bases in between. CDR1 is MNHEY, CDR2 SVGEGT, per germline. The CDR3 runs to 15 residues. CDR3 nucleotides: TGTGCCAGCAGCCCGACTGCTGCGGGCTTTTCACCCCTCCACTTT. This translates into CASSPTAAGFSPLHF.

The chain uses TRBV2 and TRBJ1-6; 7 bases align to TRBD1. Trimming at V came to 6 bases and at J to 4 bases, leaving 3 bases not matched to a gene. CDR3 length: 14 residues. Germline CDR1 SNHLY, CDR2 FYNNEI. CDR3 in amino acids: CASRGTVYNSPLHF. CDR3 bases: TGTGCCAGCAGGGGGACAGTTTATAATTCACCCCTCCACTTT.

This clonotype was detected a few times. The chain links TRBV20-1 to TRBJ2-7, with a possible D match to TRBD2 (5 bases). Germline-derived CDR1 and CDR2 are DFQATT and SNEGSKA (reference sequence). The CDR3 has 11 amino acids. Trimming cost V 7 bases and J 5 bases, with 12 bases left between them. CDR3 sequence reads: CSVLPGNEQYF. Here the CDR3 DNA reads TGCAGTGTCCTACCGGGGAACGAGCAGTACTTC.

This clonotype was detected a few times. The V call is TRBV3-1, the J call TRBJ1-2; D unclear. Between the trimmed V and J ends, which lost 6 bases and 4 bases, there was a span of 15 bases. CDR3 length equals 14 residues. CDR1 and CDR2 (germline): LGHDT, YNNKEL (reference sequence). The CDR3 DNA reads TGTGCCAGCAGACCTCAGAGGGCCGGCTATGGCTACACCTTC. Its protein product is CASRPQRAGYGYTF.

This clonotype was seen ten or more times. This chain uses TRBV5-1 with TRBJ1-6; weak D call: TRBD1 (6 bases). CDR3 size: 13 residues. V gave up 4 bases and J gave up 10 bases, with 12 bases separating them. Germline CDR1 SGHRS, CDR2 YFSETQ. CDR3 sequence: CASSVEGESPLHF. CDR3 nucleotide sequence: TGCGCCAGCAGCGTAGAGGGGGAATCACCCCTCCACTTT. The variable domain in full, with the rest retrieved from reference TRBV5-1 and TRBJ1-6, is KAGVTQTPRYLIKTRGQQVTLSCSPISGHRSVSWYQQTPGQGLQFLFEYFSETQRNKGNFPGRFSGRQFSNSRSEMNVSTLELGDSALYLCASSVEGESPLHFGNGTRLTVT.

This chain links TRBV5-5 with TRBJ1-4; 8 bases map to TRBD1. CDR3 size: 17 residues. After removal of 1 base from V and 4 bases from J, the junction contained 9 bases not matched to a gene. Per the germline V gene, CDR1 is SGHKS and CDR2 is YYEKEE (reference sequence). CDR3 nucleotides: TGTGCCAGCAGCTTGTTGCAGGGGGCTATCGGTAATGAAAAACTGTTTTTT. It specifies CASSLLQGAIGNEKLFF.

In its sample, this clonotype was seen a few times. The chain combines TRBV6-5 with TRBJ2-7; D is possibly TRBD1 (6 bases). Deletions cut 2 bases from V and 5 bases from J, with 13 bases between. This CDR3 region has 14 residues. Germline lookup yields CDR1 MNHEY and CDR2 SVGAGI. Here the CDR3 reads CASSYQAGVDEQYF. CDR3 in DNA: TGTGCCAGCAGTTACCAAGCAGGGGTGGACGAGCAGTACTTC.

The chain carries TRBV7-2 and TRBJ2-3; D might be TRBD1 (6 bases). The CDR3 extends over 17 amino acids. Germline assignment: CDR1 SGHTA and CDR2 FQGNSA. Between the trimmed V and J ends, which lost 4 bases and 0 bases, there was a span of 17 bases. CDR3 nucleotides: TGTGCCAGCAGCTCTAAAGAGGGGGTCTCTAGCACAGATACGCAGTATTTT. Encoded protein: CASSSKEGVSSTDTQYF. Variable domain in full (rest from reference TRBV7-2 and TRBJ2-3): GAGVSQSPSNKVTEKGKDVELRCDPISGHTALYWYRQSLGQGLEFLIYFQGNSAPDKSGLPSDRFSAERTGGSVSTLTIQRTQQEDSAVYLCASSSKEGVSSTDTQYFGPGTRLTVL.

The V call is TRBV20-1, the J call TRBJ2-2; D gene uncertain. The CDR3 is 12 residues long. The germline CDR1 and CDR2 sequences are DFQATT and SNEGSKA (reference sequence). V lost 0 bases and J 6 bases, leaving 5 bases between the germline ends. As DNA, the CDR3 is TGCAGTGCTAGAGAGGGTCCCGGGGAGCTGTTTTTT. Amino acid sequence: CSAREGPGELFF.

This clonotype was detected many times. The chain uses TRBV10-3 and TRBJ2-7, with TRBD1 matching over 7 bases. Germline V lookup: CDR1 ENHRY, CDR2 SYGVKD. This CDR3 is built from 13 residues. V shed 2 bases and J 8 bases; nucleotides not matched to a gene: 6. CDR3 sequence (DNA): TGTGCCATCAGTGAGGACAGGGTGGTTCAGCAGTACTTC. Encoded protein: CAISEDRVVQQYF.